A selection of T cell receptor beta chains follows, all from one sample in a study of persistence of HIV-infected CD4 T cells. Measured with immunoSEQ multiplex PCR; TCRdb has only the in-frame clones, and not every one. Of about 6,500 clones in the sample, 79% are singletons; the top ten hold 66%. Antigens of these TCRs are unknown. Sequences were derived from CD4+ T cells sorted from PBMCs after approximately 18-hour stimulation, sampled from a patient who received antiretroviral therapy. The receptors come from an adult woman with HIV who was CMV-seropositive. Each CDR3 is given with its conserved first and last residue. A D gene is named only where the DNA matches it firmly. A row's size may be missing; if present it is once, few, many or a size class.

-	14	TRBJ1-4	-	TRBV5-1	CASSLKAGGEKLFF	TGCGCCAGCAGCTTGAAGGCAGGAGGCGAAAAACTGTTTTTT
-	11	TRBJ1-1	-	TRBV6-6	CASTRHAEAFF	TGTGCCAGCACTCGACACGCTGAAGCTTTCTTT
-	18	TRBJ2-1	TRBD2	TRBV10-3	CAISAQTSGGTRYNEQFF	TGTGCCATCAGTGCCCAGACTAGCGGGGGGACCAGATACAATGAGCAGTTCTTC
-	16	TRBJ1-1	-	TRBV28	CASSQIGGRGSTEAFF	TGTGCCAGCAGTCAAATCGGGGGGAGGGGGAGCACTGAAGCTTTCTTT
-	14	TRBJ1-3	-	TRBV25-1	CASREVGSGNTIYF	TGTGCCAGCAGAGAGGTGGGCTCTGGAAACACCATATATTTT
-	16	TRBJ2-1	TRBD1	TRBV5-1	CASSVETGLGYNEQFF	TGCGCCAGCAGCGTAGAGACAGGGCTGGGCTACAATGAGCAGTTCTTC
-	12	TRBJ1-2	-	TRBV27	CASSTDNYGYTF	TGTGCCAGCAGTACAGACAACTATGGCTACACCTTC
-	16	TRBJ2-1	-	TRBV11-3	CASSLAGTLSYNEQFF	TGTGCCAGCAGCTTAGCGGGGACCCTATCCTACAATGAGCAGTTCTTC
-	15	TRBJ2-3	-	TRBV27	CASSLTGLLSDTQYF	TGTGCCAGCAGTTTAACAGGGCTATTGTCAGATACGCAGTATTTT
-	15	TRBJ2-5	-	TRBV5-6	CASSLEGRGGGTQYF	TGTGCCAGCAGCTTGGAGGGTAGAGGGGGTGGGACCCAGTACTTC
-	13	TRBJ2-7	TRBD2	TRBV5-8	CASSLLAGRGVYF	TGTGCCAGCAGCTTGTTGGCAGGCCGGGGGGTGTACTTC
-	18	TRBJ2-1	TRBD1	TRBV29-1	CSVEWGRGSRSSYNEQFF	TGCAGCGTTGAATGGGGCAGGGGGTCCCGTAGCTCCTACAATGAGCAGTTCTTC
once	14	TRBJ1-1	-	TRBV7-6	CASRQGPQNTEAFF	TGTGCCAGCAGGCAGGGGCCCCAGAACACTGAAGCTTTCTTT
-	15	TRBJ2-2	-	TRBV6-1	CASSEAGWYTGELFF	TGTGCCAGCAGTGAGGCAGGGTGGTACACCGGGGAGCTGTTTTTT
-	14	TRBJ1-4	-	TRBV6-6	CASSLSGTNEKLFF	TGTGCCAGCAGTTTATCAGGGACTAATGAAAAACTGTTTTTT
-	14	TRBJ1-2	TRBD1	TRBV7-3	CASSATGTGHGYTF	TGTGCCAGCAGCGCGACCGGGACAGGGCACGGCTACACCTTC
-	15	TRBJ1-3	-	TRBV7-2	CASSLLGGEGNTIYF	TGTGCCAGCAGCTTACTGGGGGGGGAGGGAAACACCATATATTTT
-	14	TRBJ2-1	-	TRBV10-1	CASALDTNNNEQFF	TGCGCCAGCGCCTTGGACACAAACAACAATGAGCAGTTCTTC
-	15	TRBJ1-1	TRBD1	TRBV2	CASSEQGGLNTEAFF	TGTGCCAGCAGTGAACAGGGGGGGTTGAACACTGAAGCTTTCTTT
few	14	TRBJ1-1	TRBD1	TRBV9	CASSAQTGGTEAFF	TGTGCCAGCAGCGCACAGACAGGGGGAACTGAAGCTTTCTTT
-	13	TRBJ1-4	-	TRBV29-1	CSVYGQSNEKLFF	TGCAGCGTTTATGGACAGTCGAATGAAAAACTGTTTTTT
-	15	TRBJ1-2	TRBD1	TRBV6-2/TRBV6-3	CASSYAGQGSPSYTF	TGTGCCAGCAGTTACGCGGGACAGGGATCGCCGAGCTACACCTTC
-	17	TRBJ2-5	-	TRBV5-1	CASSLAGTGGYQETQYF	TGCGCCAGCAGCTTGGCTGGAACGGGGGGCTACCAAGAGACCCAGTACTTC
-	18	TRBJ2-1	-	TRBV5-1	CASITPRRATSSYNEQFF	TGCGCCAGCATCACCCCACGGAGGGCCACGAGCTCCTACAATGAGCAGTTCTTC
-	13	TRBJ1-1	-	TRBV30	CAWRQGQNTEAFF	TGTGCCTGGAGGCAGGGGCAGAACACTGAAGCTTTCTTT
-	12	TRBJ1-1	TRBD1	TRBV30	CAWSVLGGRAFF	TGTGCCTGGAGTGTATTAGGGGGCCGAGCTTTCTTT
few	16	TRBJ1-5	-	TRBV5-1	CASSLGVGNSNQPQHF	TGCGCCAGCAGCTTGGGCGTAGGGAATAGCAATCAGCCCCAGCATTTT
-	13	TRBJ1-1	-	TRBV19	CASTLVDKSEAFF	TGTGCCAGTACCCTAGTGGACAAATCTGAAGCTTTCTTT
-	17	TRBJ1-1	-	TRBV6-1	CASSEVIGAGALTEAFF	TGTGCCAGCAGTGAAGTAATCGGGGCAGGGGCACTCACTGAAGCTTTCTTT
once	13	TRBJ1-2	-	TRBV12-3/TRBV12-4	CASSFQGKNGYTF	TGTGCCAGCAGTTTCCAGGGGAAGAATGGCTACACCTTC
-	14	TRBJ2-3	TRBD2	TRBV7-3	CASRLAGGSDTQYF	TGTGCCAGTCGACTAGCGGGAGGGTCAGATACGCAGTATTTT
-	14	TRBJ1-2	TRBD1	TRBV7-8	CASSLRSDRDGYTF	TGTGCCAGCAGCTTACGTTCCGACAGGGACGGCTACACCTTC
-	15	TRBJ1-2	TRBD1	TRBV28	CASSFPTGAHYGYTF	TGTGCCAGCAGTTTTCCGACAGGGGCCCACTATGGCTACACCTTC
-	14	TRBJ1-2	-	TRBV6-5	CASTGAGPNYGYTF	TGTGCCAGCACGGGGGCAGGTCCTAACTATGGCTACACCTTC
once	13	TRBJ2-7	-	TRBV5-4	CASSSGASYEQYF	TGTGCCAGCAGCTCTGGGGCCTCCTACGAGCAGTACTTC
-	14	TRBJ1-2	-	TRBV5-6	CASSSSGAVYGYTF	TGTGCCAGCTCCTCATCCGGAGCGGTCTATGGCTACACCTTC
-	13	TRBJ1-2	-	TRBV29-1	CSVEGRANYGYTF	TGCAGCGTTGAGGGCAGGGCAAACTATGGCTACACCTTC
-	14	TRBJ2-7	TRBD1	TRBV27	CASSSGQGNSEQYF	TGTGCCAGCAGTAGCGGACAGGGGAATAGCGAGCAGTACTTC
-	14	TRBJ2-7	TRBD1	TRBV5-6	CASSSRDRVGEQYF	TGTGCCAGCAGTTCCCGGGACAGGGTAGGCGAGCAGTACTTC
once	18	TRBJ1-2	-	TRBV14	CASSQGRSKNSWDYGYTF	TGTGCCAGCAGCCAAGGCCGGAGTAAAAACTCTTGGGACTATGGCTACACCTTC
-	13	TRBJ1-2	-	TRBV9	CASQEENGSGYTF	TGTGCCAGCCAGGAGGAGAACGGGTCCGGCTACACCTTC
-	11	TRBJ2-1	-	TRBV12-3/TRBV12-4	CASLAWDEQFF	TGTGCCAGTCTAGCCTGGGATGAGCAGTTCTTC
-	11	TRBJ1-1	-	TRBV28	CASIMNTEAFF	TGTGCCAGCATCATGAACACTGAAGCTTTCTTT
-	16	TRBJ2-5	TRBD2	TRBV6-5	CASSYSPTSGAETQYF	TGTGCCAGCAGTTACTCGCCTACTAGCGGGGCAGAGACCCAGTACTTC
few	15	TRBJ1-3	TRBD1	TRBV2	CASRKGTASGNTIYF	TGTGCCAGCAGGAAGGGGACAGCCTCTGGAAACACCATATATTTT
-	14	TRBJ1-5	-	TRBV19	CASSLGTYNQPQHF	TGTGCCAGTAGTCTCGGGACTTACAATCAGCCCCAGCATTTT
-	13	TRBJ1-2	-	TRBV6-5	CASSYEVNYGYTF	TGTGCCAGCAGTTACGAGGTTAACTATGGCTACACCTTC
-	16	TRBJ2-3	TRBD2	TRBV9	CASSPQAGFGTDTQYF	TGTGCCAGCAGCCCACAAGCGGGATTTGGCACAGATACGCAGTATTTT
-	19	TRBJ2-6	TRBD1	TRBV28	CASSLGGGDRGLWANVLTF	TGTGCCAGCAGTTTGGGGGGCGGGGACAGGGGACTCTGGGCCAACGTCCTGACTTTC
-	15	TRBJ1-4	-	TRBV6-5	CASNPPGATNEKLFF	TGTGCCAGCAACCCACCGGGTGCAACTAATGAAAAACTGTTTTTT
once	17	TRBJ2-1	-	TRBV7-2	CASSLRARGGSYNEQFF	TGTGCCAGCAGCTTAAGGGCCAGGGGGGGCTCCTACAATGAGCAGTTCTTC